These 29 T cell receptor beta chains share one sample of origin, sequenced in a study of vaccination effects on CD4 cells after COVID-19. Antigen-specific CD4+ T cells were expanded (with viral peptide pools) by the ViraFEST assay ahead of sequencing. Scientists isolated CD4+ T cells after an approximately 10-day culture period ended. Participants were given two doses of BNT162b2 or mRNA-1273 vaccine. Their recognized antigens are unknown. This table comes from immunoSEQ multiplex PCR, and its TCRdb copy is limited to in-frame clones, with some not included. The sample has about 80,000 clones, more than 60% seen once. This material consisted of CD4+ T cells from PBMCs cultured with HCoV-OC43 spike peptides, taken after COVID-19 vaccination. Subset described: HCoV-OC43 spike overlapping peptide pool stimulation. These receptors all stem from a human donor who received a COVID-19 vaccine.

This clone appeared a single time. The chain recombines TRBV28 with TRBJ1-2; D perhaps matches TRBD1 (6 bases). Trimming stripped 6 bases from V and 4 bases from J, with 15 bases between. Germline V gene lookup returns CDR1 MDHEN and CDR2 SYDVKM. The CDR3 consists of 14 residues. The CDR3 DNA follows: TGTGCCAGCAGCTCCCCGGACAGAGCCTATGGCTACACCTTC. It codes for CASSSPDRAYGYTF.

This clone was observed a handful of times. The V and J genes are TRBV7-2 and TRBJ1-6; TRBD1 is a possible D gene (6 bases). V was cut by 0 bases and J by 15 bases, with 21 bases left in between. Germline values: CDR1 SGHTA, CDR2 FQGNSA. The CDR3 is 16 amino acids. CDR3 region: CASSLAKGGPFVGLHF. The CDR3 DNA sequence: TGTGCCAGCAGCTTAGCGAAGGGGGGCCCTTTCGTTGGCCTCCACTTT. Looking up the rest from reference TRBV7-2 and TRBJ1-6 gives the full variable domain: GAGVSQSPSNKVTEKGKDVELRCDPISGHTALYWYRQSLGQGLEFLIYFQGNSAPDKSGLPSDRFSAERTGGSVSTLTIQRTQQEDSAVYLCASSLAKGGPFVGLHFGNGTRLTVT.

The rearrangement uses TRBV27 and TRBJ2-5; tentatively, D is TRBD1 or TRBD2 (5 bases each). V shed 0 bases and J shed 4 bases, with 12 bases lying between them. CDR3 length: 15 residues. The germline CDR1 and CDR2 sequences are MNHEY and SMNVEV (reference sequence). CDR3 protein: CASSLSARAGETQYF. CDR3 coding DNA: TGTGCCAGCAGTTTATCGGCCAGGGCGGGAGAGACCCAGTACTTC.

This sequence joins TRBV5-1 and TRBJ1-1, with no clear D. CDR1 and CDR2 from the germline V gene are SGHRS and YFSETQ. The CDR3 has 14 residues. Trimming cost V 2 bases and J 4 bases, with 12 bases left between them. Here the CDR3 DNA reads TGCGCCAGCAGCTTTGACACCTGGGGCACTGAAGCTTTCTTT. Translating gives CASSFDTWGTEAFF.

The genes are TRBV6-1 and TRBJ2-7; 8 bases align to TRBD2. Looked up from germline, CDR1 is MNHNS and CDR2 is SASEGT. V gave up 0 bases and J gave up 6 bases; unmatched junction bases: 7. This CDR3 is 15 amino acids long. The CDR3 DNA reads as TGTGCCAGCAGTGAAGCGCATACGGGGGGGTTCGAGCAGTACGTC. This gives the protein CASSEAHTGGFEQYV.

The rearrangement uses TRBV25-1 and TRBJ1-5; a possible D gene is TRBD1 (6 bases). Germline-derived CDR1 and CDR2 are MGHDK and SYGVNS. V was clipped by 6 bases and J by 5 bases, with 11 bases between them. The CDR3 is made up of 13 amino acids. CDR3 nucleotides: TGTGCCAGCAGCGCGGACAGTTATCAGCCCCAGCATTTT. Its translation: CASSADSYQPQHF.

V gene TRBV5-1 combines with J gene TRBJ1-1; possibly TRBD1 for D (6 bases). V was shortened by 4 bases and J by 1 base, with 11 bases between the two germline ends. CDR1 SGHRS and CDR2 YFSETQ come from the germline V gene. The CDR3 has 14 amino acids. The CDR3 here is CASSQQGPNTEAFF. The CDR3 coding sequence is TGCGCCAGCAGCCAACAGGGCCCGAACACTGAAGCTTTCTTT.

This sequence joins TRBV6-1 and TRBJ2-7, with D perhaps matching TRBD2 (5 bases). Germline loops: CDR1 MNHNS, CDR2 SASEGT. The CDR3 sequence is 14 residues long. With 5 bases removed from V and 6 bases from J, the gap between germline ends came to 17 bases. Here the CDR3 DNA reads TGTGCCAGCAGTTCGCGGGCCCCGACGGGCGAGCAGTACGTC. Its translation is CASSSRAPTGEQYV.

The chain has TRBV5-1 and TRBJ1-1; maybe TRBD1 (5 bases). Trimming removed 4 bases at V and 0 bases at J, with 19 bases between. Germline CDR1 is SGHRS and CDR2 is YFSETQ. This CDR3 spans 17 amino acids. The CDR3 nucleotides read TGCGCCAGCAGCCAGCAGGGACGGCCTTTGATGAACACTGAAGCTTTCTTT. It translates to CASSQQGRPLMNTEAFF.

This chain uses TRBV5-6 with TRBJ2-1; perhaps TRBD2 as D (5 bases). Germline-derived CDR1 and CDR2 are SGHDT and YYEEEE. Trimming shortened V by 2 bases and J by 9 bases, and 9 bases separated the two germline ends. This CDR3 has 12 residues. In nucleotides, the CDR3 is TGTGCCAGCAGCTTTCCGGGATCTGAGCAGTTCTTC. Encoded protein: CASSFPGSEQFF.

Details on this clone: The same CDR3 also results from other DNA sequences found in this sample. CDR3 in DNA: TGTGCCAGCAGCTTAACGGGGACCGGGGAGCTGTTTTTT. Translating it yields CASSLTGTGELFF. The chain carries TRBV7-3 and TRBJ2-2; D unresolved. The CDR3 loop spans 13 amino acids. The germline V and J ends were trimmed by 0 bases and 5 bases, with 4 bases remaining between them. From germline, CDR1 is SGHTA and CDR2 FQGTGA.

This clone was seen just once. This rearrangement joins TRBV18 to TRBJ1-2; no firm D call. V gave up 6 bases and J gave up 7 bases, with 12 bases separating them. The CDR3 has 12 residues. Per the germline V gene, CDR1 is KGHSH and CDR2 is LQKENI. The CDR3: CASSSETAGYTF. CDR3 DNA sequence: TGTGCCAGCTCTAGTGAGACGGCTGGCTACACCTTC. The variable domain in full, completed from reference TRBV18 and TRBJ1-2, reads NAGVMQNPRHLVRRRGQEARLRCSPMKGHSHVYWYRQLPEEGLKFMVYLQKENIIDESGMPKERFSAEFPKEGPSILRIQQVVRGDSAAYFCASSSETAGYTFGSGTRLTVV.

This clone was counted a few times. V usage is TRBV2 and J usage is TRBJ1-3; weak D call: TRBD1 (5 bases). Trimming pared 10 bases from V and 0 bases from J, leaving 13 bases between. From germline, CDR1 is SNHLY and CDR2 FYNNEI. The CDR3 is 14 residues long. CDR3 sequence: CATSRDISGNTIYF. CDR3 nucleotides: TGTGCCACCTCCAGGGATATCTCTGGAAACACCATATATTTT.

This chain connects TRBV5-1 to TRBJ2-5, with D possibly matching TRBD1 (5 bases). Germline loops: CDR1 SGHRS, CDR2 YFSETQ. Trimming stripped 0 bases from V and 5 bases from J, with 14 bases between. The CDR3 is made up of 15 amino acids. The CDR3 nucleotides read TGCGCCAGCAGCTTGGGCCAGGGAACTGGCGAGACCCAGTACTTC. Protein product: CASSLGQGTGETQYF.

The chain recombines TRBV6-1 with TRBJ1-5; D is ambiguous. The CDR3 loop spans 14 amino acids. Deletions cut 3 bases from V and 0 bases from J, with 6 bases between. Germline lookup yields CDR1 MNHNS and CDR2 SASEGT. As DNA, the CDR3 is TGTGCCAGCAGTGAGTCGTTTAGCAATCAGCCCCAGCATTTT. It specifies CASSESFSNQPQHF.

This clone was observed a handful of times. J is TRBJ2-7 and V is TRBV6-2 or TRBV6-3, with 7 bases identical to TRBD1. The CDR3 runs to 11 residues. Germline V CDR1 and CDR2: MNHEY, SVGEGT. The CDR3 protein is CASSAQGFFLV. CDR3 DNA sequence: TGTGCCAGCAGTGCACAGGGGTTCTTCCTCGTC.

The chain uses TRBV5-4 and TRBJ1-2; TRBD1 might be the D (6 bases). V was clipped by 0 bases and J by 4 bases, with 10 bases between them. Germline CDR1 SGHNT, CDR2 YYREEE (reference sequence). CDR3 length: 14 residues. In DNA form, the CDR3 reads TGTGCCAGCAGCTTGGGCGGACAGTTCTATGGCTACACCTTC. Encoded protein: CASSLGGQFYGYTF.

The genes are TRBV5-1 and TRBJ2-2; D is uncertain. The V gene lost 0 bases and the J gene lost 2 bases, with 14 bases spanning the gap. The CDR3 runs to 17 residues. Germline lookup yields CDR1 SGHRS and CDR2 YFSETQ. The CDR3 protein is CASSLDFSGFNTGELFF. Here the CDR3 DNA reads TGCGCCAGCAGCTTGGATTTTAGTGGGTTTAACACCGGGGAGCTGTTTTTT.

This chain joins TRBV28 and TRBJ1-5, with unresolved D. Trimming took 2 bases from V and 11 from J, leaving 16 bases between them. The CDR3 has 14 amino acids. The germline gives CDR1 MDHEN, CDR2 SYDVKM. CDR3 DNA sequence: TGTGCCAGCAGTTTAAGCAGAACTTTGGTGGCCCAGCATTTT. Translated: CASSLSRTLVAQHF.

The chain is built from TRBV3-1 (or the pseudogene TRBV3-2) and TRBJ2-7; D unresolved. The germline V gene has CDR1 LGHDT and CDR2 YNNKEL (reference sequence). The CDR3 length is 14 residues. Trimming pared 0 bases from V and 0 bases from J, leaving 6 bases between. CDR3 DNA sequence: TGTGCCAGCAGCCAAGACGGTAGCTCCTACGAGCAGTACGTC. Encoded protein: CASSQDGSSYEQYV.

V is TRBV6-5 and J is TRBJ1-2; 7 bases fit TRBD1. The germline V gene encodes CDR1 MNHEY and CDR2 SVGAGI. V dropped 7 bases and J dropped 6; count of bases not matched to a gene: 11. The CDR3 covers 14 residues. CDR3 loop: CASTRKGGADGYTF. The DNA of the CDR3 is TGTGCCAGCACTCGAAAAGGGGGCGCGGATGGCTACACCTTC.

The CDR3 nucleotides are TGCGCCAGCAGCTTAACAACTAGCGGGGGGAACACCGGGGAGCTGTTTTTT. This codes for CASSLTTSGGNTGELFF. This rearrangement joins TRBV5-1 to TRBJ2-2; 11 bases match TRBD2. Trimming removed 2 bases from V and 1 base from J; junction bases left unmatched: 4. This CDR3 comprises 17 residues. CDR1 and CDR2 (germline): SGHRS, YFSETQ.

The V gene is TRBV3-1 (or the pseudogene TRBV3-2), the J gene TRBJ1-4; D is undetermined. V was clipped by 5 bases and J by 6 bases, with 13 bases between them. The germline gives CDR1 LGHDT, CDR2 YNNKEL (reference sequence). The CDR3 loop spans 14 amino acids. The CDR3 DNA sequence: TGTGCCAGCAGCGGAAGCGTGAGGGATGAAAAACTGTTTTTT. Protein product: CASSGSVRDEKLFF.

The V gene is TRBV19, the J gene TRBJ1-5; 8 bases agree with TRBD1. Germline V lookup: CDR1 LNHDA, CDR2 SQIVND (reference sequence). With V trimmed by 3 bases and J by 4 bases, 5 bases remained unmatched. The CDR3 runs to 15 residues. This chain's CDR3 is CASSIITGGNQPQHF. The DNA for the CDR3 is TGTGCCAGTAGTATTATAACAGGGGGTAATCAGCCCCAGCATTTT.

This clone has more than one count but fewer than ten. The V call is TRBV4-1, the J call TRBJ1-1, with D possibly being TRBD1 (5 bases). This CDR3 has 14 amino acids. V shed 4 bases and J shed 6 bases, with 15 bases lying between them. Germline V gene data show CDR1 as MGHRA and CDR2 as YSYEKL. CDR3 nucleotides: TGCGCCAGCAGCCTCTGGTCAGGGAATCCTGAAGCTTTCTTT. This codes for CASSLWSGNPEAFF.

For the CDR3, the DNA is TGTGCCAGCATGTTATCAGGGGGTGGTCAGCCCCAGCATTTT. This gives the protein CASMLSGGGQPQHF. This rearrangement joins TRBV6-5 to TRBJ1-5; 7 bases are a match to TRBD1. Trimming at V came to 7 bases and at J to 6 bases, leaving 9 bases not matched to a gene. The germline gives CDR1 MNHEY, CDR2 SVGAGI. The CDR3 has 14 residues.

The rearrangement links TRBV4-1 to TRBJ1-2, with TRBD1 matching 10 bases. This CDR3 region has 15 residues. The V gene's germline CDR1 is MGHRA and CDR2 YSYEKL. V shed 4 bases, J shed 1 base, and the junction held 3 bases outside the gene matches. In DNA form, the CDR3 reads TGCGCCAGCAGCCCCGGACAGGGGGATAACTATGGCTACACCTTC. Amino acids: CASSPGQGDNYGYTF.

This chain's CDR3 is CASSQAGRGNTEAFF. The CDR3 nucleotides are TGTGCCAGCAGCCAAGCAGGGAGAGGTAACACTGAAGCTTTCTTT. The chain carries TRBV3-1 (or the pseudogene TRBV3-2) and TRBJ1-1; a weak D match, TRBD1 (5 bases). V was cut by 1 base and J by 2 bases, with 11 bases left in between. The CDR3 has 15 residues. Germline V CDR1 and CDR2: LGHDT, YNNKEL (reference sequence).

V and J are TRBV7-9 and TRBJ2-2; 10 bases are a match to TRBD1. The germline V gene has CDR1 SEHNR and CDR2 FQNEAQ (reference sequence). The CDR3 is 15 amino acids. With V trimmed by 7 bases and J by 5 bases, 7 bases remained unmatched. DNA of the CDR3: TGTGCCAGCACCCCCCGGACAGGGGGAACCGGGGAGCTGTTTTTT. It encodes CASTPRTGGTGELFF.